This record covers a single T cell receptor (beta chain). No antigen is known for it. The data were obtained in a study of OX40 agonist ivuxolimab in advanced cancers. Overall study: It was permissible to have had prior anti-PD-1, anti-PD-L1 or anti-CTLA-4 therapy, and over 35% had some. Study results and caveats: More expanded clones were seen, on average, in CD8+ T cells than in CD4+.

Looked up from germline, CDR1 is MNHEY and CDR2 is SVGAGI. Trimming pared 10 bases from V and 1 base from J, leaving 10 bases between. The CDR3 runs to 12 residues. Assay: immunoSEQ multiplex PCR; the TCRdb copy retains only in-frame clones and omits some. Of around 110,000 clones detected, approximately 89% appear once; the ten largest clones hold roughly 1.1%. This chain uses TRBV6-5 with TRBJ1-1, with D perhaps TRBD1 (5 bases). Source: CD4+ or CD8+ T cells sorted from blood, taken in a trial of the OX40 agonist ivuxolimab. This sequence originates from an adult with an advanced solid tumor such as melanoma, head and neck, liver or kidney cancer. The CDR3 region has the DNA TGTGCCACCAGGGTTTCGAACACTGAAGCTTTCTTT. It translates to CATRVSNTEAFF.